These 22 T cell receptor beta chains came from one sample sequenced in a study of blood T cells in healthy people across ages. A second about 6 to 12 cycle PCR used barcoded and J-beta primers. TCRdb processed the 5' RACE reads anew with MiXCR; each CDR3 protein has one entry. The sample carries 800,000 or so distinct CDR3 sequences, 25% recorded once. In addition, the sample was reused for a study of T cells of mothers and their children.

The sequencing input was blood. The origin of the receptors is a boy between 5 and 17 years old in good health.

CDR3 region: CASSNFLAGYNEQFF. CDR3 nucleotide sequence: TGTGCCAGCAGCAATTTCCTAGCGGGGTACAATGAGCAGTTCTTC. The chain combines TRBV21-1 with TRBJ2-1; the table gives TRBD2 as D, unverified against the DNA. TRBV21-1 counts as a pseudogene. This CDR3 is built from 15 residues.

The rearrangement joins TRBV7-9 to TRBJ2-7, with TRBD2 matching 8 bases. This CDR3 spans 12 amino acids. CDR1 SEHNR and CDR2 FQNEAQ come from the germline V gene (reference sequence). J was trimmed by 13 bases and V by 8 bases; bases with no gene match: 13. Written as DNA, the CDR3 is TGTGCCAGCGGGGATTCCGGGACTAGAGATTACTTC. Protein sequence: CASGDSGTRDYF.

This clonotype was detected only a few times. The V and J genes are TRBV5-5 and TRBJ2-1, with 9 bases identical to TRBD1. CDR1 and CDR2 (germline): SGHKS, YYEKEE (reference sequence). CDR3 size: 15 residues. Losses at the gene ends were 1 base for V and 7 bases for J; bases not matched to a gene: 6. This chain's CDR3 is CASSLRDREMNEQFF. The CDR3 region has the DNA TGTGCCAGCAGCTTGAGGGACAGGGAGATGAATGAGCAGTTCTTC.

In this sample, this clonotype turned up a few times. The rearrangement links TRBV6-1 to TRBJ2-4, with 11 positions matching TRBD1. V dropped 6 bases and J dropped 5; count of bases not matched to a gene: 6. This CDR3 has 15 residues. Germline assignment: CDR1 MNHNS and CDR2 SASEGT. The CDR3 region is CASSSWTGGENIQYF. Here the CDR3 DNA reads TGTGCCAGCAGCTCCTGGACAGGGGGCGAAAACATTCAGTACTTC.

This chain links TRBV2 with TRBJ1-5; 7 nucleotides match TRBD1. V shed 4 bases, J shed 4 bases, and the junction held 7 bases outside the gene matches. The CDR3 runs to 15 residues. Germline V lookup: CDR1 SNHLY, CDR2 FYNNEI. CDR3 protein: CASSGEQGPNQPQHF. Written as DNA, the CDR3 is TGTGCCAGCAGTGGGGAACAGGGGCCTAATCAGCCCCAGCATTTT. The variable domain in full, completed from reference TRBV2 and TRBJ1-5, reads EPEVTQTPSHQVTQMGQEVILRCVPISNHLYFYWYRQILGQKVEFLVSFYNNEISEKSEIFDDQFSVERPDGSNFTLKIRSTKLEDSAMYFCASSGEQGPNQPQHFGDGTRLSIL.

The CDR3 here is CSVVWGANVLTF. The DNA of the CDR3 is TGCAGCGTTGTGTGGGGGGCCAACGTCCTGACTTTC. J is TRBJ2-6 and V is TRBV29-1; D gene ambiguous. Germline loops: CDR1 SQVTM, CDR2 ANQGSEA. Trimming stripped 4 bases from V and 4 bases from J, with 5 bases between. The CDR3 runs 12 residues.

V and J are TRBV11-2 and TRBJ2-5; 11 bases align to TRBD2. The CDR3 totals 16 residues. Trimming removed 4 bases from V and 1 base from J; junction bases left unmatched: 5. Germline CDR1 reads SGHAT; CDR2 reads FQNNGV. The CDR3 region is CASSSGLAGFQETQYF. As DNA, the CDR3 is TGTGCCAGCAGCTCCGGACTAGCGGGCTTCCAAGAGACCCAGTACTTC.

The gene calls are TRBV12-3 or TRBV12-4 and TRBJ2-3, with TRBD2 as a possible D gene (6 bases). This CDR3 comprises 15 residues. With 3 bases removed from V and 1 base from J, the gap between germline ends came to 11 bases. CDR3 bases: TGTGCCAGCAGTTTTAGGGAGGTGCGCACAGATACGCAGTATTTT. Its translation: CASSFREVRTDTQYF.

As for this clonotype: The junction differs from germline at one of its ends, possibly a read error. The chain recombines TRBV28 with TRBJ2-5, with D maybe TRBD2 (6 bases). Germline V gene sequence: CDR1 MDHEN, CDR2 SYDVKM. The CDR3 contains 13 residues. The CDR3 region has the DNA TGTGCCAGCAGTTTACAGGAGGGACGGACTTTCAACTTC. It encodes CASSLQEGRTFNF.

V is TRBV7-2 and J is TRBJ2-1; D is ambiguous. The CDR3 length is 17 residues. Germline lookup yields CDR1 SGHTA and CDR2 FQGNSA. Trimming removed 5 bases at V and 0 bases at J, with 17 bases between. The CDR3 sequence is CASSPAPSRSSYNEQFF. In nucleotides, the CDR3 is TGTGCCAGCAGCCCAGCCCCTTCGCGAAGCTCCTACAATGAGCAGTTCTTC.

This clonotype was seen a few times. J is TRBJ2-5 and V is TRBV6-2 or TRBV6-3, with 8 bases lining up with TRBD1. The DNA end favors TRBJ2-1, so the J call may be wrong. In germline, CDR1 is MNHEY, CDR2 SVGEGT. This CDR3 is 15 amino acids long. The CDR3 nucleotides read TGTGCCAGCAAAACAGGTGACAGGGGTTACAATGAGCAGTTCTTC. Its translation: CASKTGDRGYNEQFF.

This clonotype was found a few times. V usage is TRBV7-3 and J usage is TRBJ2-5; D gene ambiguous. The CDR3 runs 14 residues. The V and J ends lost 4 bases and 0 bases respectively, with 9 bases between them. Per germline, CDR1 SGHTA and CDR2 FQGTGA. Written as DNA, the CDR3 is TGTGCCAGCAGCTCCCCGTGGGACCAAGAGACCCAGTACTTC. Translated, it gives CASSSPWDQETQYF.

The sample holds a few counts of this clonotype. V is TRBV5-1 and J is TRBJ2-5; 7 nucleotides agree with TRBD1. Germline V gene lookup returns CDR1 SGHRS and CDR2 YFSETQ. Trimming at V came to 4 bases and at J to 11 bases, leaving 11 bases not matched to a gene. The CDR3 is 13 residues long. The chain's CDR3 is CASSVDRNWEQYF. The CDR3 nucleotides are TGCGCCAGCAGCGTGGACAGGAATTGGGAGCAGTACTTC.

This chain connects TRBV12-3 or TRBV12-4 to TRBJ1-4, with a weak D call TRBD1 (5 bases). Trimming shortened V by 8 bases and J by 4 bases, and 14 bases separated the two germline ends. This CDR3 spans 14 amino acids. In DNA form, the CDR3 reads TGTGCCAGCTGTTCGGGACGCCTTAATGAAAAACTGTTTTTT. Its protein product is CASCSGRLNEKLFF.

CDR3 sequence: CASSYVWAEGGTEQFF. CDR3 coding DNA: TGCGCCAGCAGTTACGTCTGGGCGGAGGGGGGCACTGAGCAGTTCTTC. V and J are TRBV5-1 and TRBJ2-1, with D tentatively TRBD1 or TRBD2 (6 bases each). The germline V gene has CDR1 SGHRS and CDR2 YFSETQ. V was cut by 5 bases and J by 9 bases, with 24 bases left in between. CDR3 length: 16 amino acids.

The V call is TRBV5-5, the J call TRBJ2-1, with a possible D match to TRBD2 (5 bases). The end of the DNA fits TRBJ2-7 better, so the J call may be wrong. Germline CDR1 SGHKS, CDR2 YYEKEE (reference sequence). The CDR3 is 14 residues long. The CDR3 nucleotides are TGTGCCAGCAGCCGGCCGGACCGGGACTACGAGCAGTACTTC. Translated: CASSRPDRDYEQYF.

The CDR3 here is CASSDTAPYEQYF. DNA for the CDR3: TGTGCCAGCAGTGATACAGCCCCCTACGAGCAGTACTTC. This sequence joins TRBV25-1 and TRBJ2-5; D remains unclear. The closer fit of TRBJ2-7 to the DNA end suggests the J call may be wrong. The CDR3 runs 13 residues. CDR1 is MGHDK and CDR2 is SYGVNS in the germline V gene.

This clonotype was detected only a few times. J is TRBJ2-5 and V is TRBV24-1; unclear D gene. The CDR3 is 14 residues long. The V end lost 2 bases, the J end lost 2 bases, and 8 bases lay between the germline ends. CDR1 is KGHDR, CDR2 SFDVKD, per germline. The CDR3 region has the DNA TGTGCCACCAGTGATTCACCGCGGCAAGAGACCCAGTACTTC. As protein: CATSDSPRQETQYF.

The chain joins TRBV3-1 to TRBJ1-1; 8 nucleotides agree with TRBD1. This CDR3 region has 16 residues. Germline V gives CDR1 LGHDT, CDR2 YNNKEL (reference sequence). J was trimmed by 5 bases and V by 1 base; bases with no gene match: 9. The CDR3 bases are TGTGCCAGCAGCCAAGGGGCAGGGGGCGATTGGACTGAAGCTTTCTTT. It encodes CASSQGAGGDWTEAFF.

This sequence joins TRBV20-1 and TRBJ2-7, with D uncertain. V lost 0 bases and J lost 3, with 6 bases in between. Germline CDR1 is DFQATT and CDR2 is SNEGSKA (reference sequence). The CDR3 sequence is 12 residues long. The CDR3 DNA reads as TGCAGTGCTAGAGATCCCCACTACGAGCAGTACTTC. Protein product: CSARDPHYEQYF.

This clonotype was observed a handful of times. This chain joins TRBV7-9 and TRBJ2-4, with a tentative D call TRBD1 (6 bases). V lost 1 base and J 8 bases, leaving 15 bases between the germline ends. CDR1 is SEHNR and CDR2 is FQNEAQ in the germline V gene (reference sequence). CDR3 length equals 15 residues. The chain's CDR3 is CASSLGDIMGDIQYF. The CDR3 DNA is TGTGCCAGCAGCTTAGGGGACATCATGGGGGACATTCAGTACTTC.

This clonotype was observed many times. This chain uses TRBV7-9 with TRBJ1-2, with TRBD1 matching over 9 bases. J was trimmed by 5 bases and V by 5 bases; bases with no gene match: 9. CDR3 length: 15 amino acids. The germline V gene encodes CDR1 SEHNR and CDR2 FQNEAQ (reference sequence). CDR3 sequence reads: CASSPQTGGVYGYTF. The CDR3, as DNA: TGTGCCAGCAGCCCTCAGACAGGGGGAGTTTATGGCTACACCTTC.